These 26 T cell receptor beta chains were sequenced from one sample in a study of cytotoxic CD8 clonotypes in ibrutinib-treated CLL. Only in-frame clones appear in the TCRdb table, and some are missing; sequencing was by immunoSEQ multiplex PCR. Of about 50,000 clones in the sample, roughly 70% are singletons; the top ten hold 43%. The sample in question was PBMCs, obtained after 12 months of ibrutinib treatment. The receptors come from a human donor with chronic lymphocytic leukemia.

J is TRBJ2-7 and V is TRBV4-2; D unclear. The germline V gene has CDR1 LGHNA and CDR2 YNFKEQ. V lost 0 bases and J lost 9, with 15 bases in between. The CDR3 runs 14 residues. The CDR3 nucleotides read TGTGCCAGCAGCCAAGAAGGCATTAGCTTGCGGCAGTACTTC. Protein product: CASSQEGISLRQYF.

The chain has TRBV11-2 and TRBJ2-2; no reliable D call. Trimming shortened V by 2 bases and J by 2 bases, and 6 bases separated the two germline ends. The CDR3 contains 14 residues. Germline V gene lookup returns CDR1 SGHAT and CDR2 FQNNGV. The CDR3 DNA is TGTGCCAGCAGCTTAAACTCCAACACCGGGGAGCTGTTTTTT. It encodes CASSLNSNTGELFF. The whole variable domain, filled in from reference TRBV11-2 and TRBJ2-2, reads EAGVAQSPRYKIIEKRQSVAFWCNPISGHATLYWYQQILGQGPKLLIQFQNNGVVDDSQLPKDRFSAERLKGVDSTLKIQPAKLEDSAVYLCASSLNSNTGELFFGEGSRLTVL.

The chain carries TRBV30 and TRBJ2-1; no clear D. Germline CDR1 and CDR2: GTSNPN and SVGIG (reference sequence). The CDR3 is 13 residues long. Trimming took 2 bases from V and 4 from J, leaving 9 bases between them. In DNA form, the CDR3 reads TGTGCCTGGAGTATCGACGTTTACAATGAGCAGTTCTTC. It specifies CAWSIDVYNEQFF.

The CDR3 bases are TGTGCCTGGAGTGGACAGGTCCTCAATCAGCCCCAGCATTTT. This translates into CAWSGQVLNQPQHF. The chain joins TRBV30 to TRBJ1-5, with D possibly being TRBD1 (6 bases). Looked up from germline, CDR1 is GTSNPN and CDR2 is SVGIG (reference sequence). The CDR3 totals 14 residues. V was trimmed by 1 base and J by 3 bases, leaving 10 bases between them.

The V call is TRBV5-1, the J call TRBJ1-1, with 7 bases matching TRBD1. This CDR3 spans 15 amino acids. V trimming: 4 bases; J trimming: 1 base; junction bases outside the gene matches: 7. Germline values: CDR1 SGHRS, CDR2 YFSETQ. The CDR3 region has the DNA TGCGCCAGCAGCCTGCCACAGGGGAGGAACACTGAAGCTTTCTTT. Protein: CASSLPQGRNTEAFF. The full variable domain, with the rest looked up from reference TRBV5-1 and TRBJ1-1, is KAGVTQTPRYLIKTRGQQVTLSCSPISGHRSVSWYQQTPGQGLQFLFEYFSETQRNKGNFPGRFSGRQFSNSRSEMNVSTLELGDSALYLCASSLPQGRNTEAFFGQGTRLTVV.

This clone was seen more than once but under ten times. This chain uses TRBV2 with TRBJ2-3; D unclear. The CDR3 sequence is 12 residues long. The germline V and J ends were trimmed by 2 bases and 4 bases, with 4 bases remaining between them. CDR1 SNHLY and CDR2 FYNNEI come from the germline V gene. CDR3 protein: CASSESPDTQYF. Written as DNA, the CDR3 is TGTGCCAGCAGTGAAAGTCCAGATACGCAGTATTTT.

The chain recombines TRBV9 with TRBJ2-3; 9 nucleotides match TRBD2. Trimming at V came to 5 bases and at J to 2 bases, leaving 9 bases not matched to a gene. The germline CDR1 and CDR2 sequences are SGDLS and YYNGEE. This CDR3 has 16 amino acids. The CDR3 nucleotides read TGTGCCAGCAGTTCCTCCGGCGGGGGGGTCACAGATACGCAGTATTTT. It translates to CASSSSGGGVTDTQYF.

The chain carries TRBV10-1 and TRBJ2-1; no definite D call. The CDR3 totals 13 residues. The V gene's germline CDR1 is WNHNN and CDR2 SYGVQD (reference sequence). Trimming took off 5 bases at V and 9 bases at J, with 14 bases between the two ends. The CDR3 loop reads CASSKDESSEQFF. The DNA of the CDR3 is TGCGCCAGCAGTAAGGACGAGTCCAGTGAGCAGTTCTTC.

This sequence joins TRBV28 and TRBJ2-5; 13 bases align to TRBD2. The V segment lost 2 bases and the J segment 5 bases; nucleotides outside the gene matches: 5. This CDR3 contains 16 residues. From germline, CDR1 is MDHEN and CDR2 SYDVKM. The CDR3 here is CASSLAGLAGPETQYF. CDR3 DNA sequence: TGTGCCAGCAGTTTAGCGGGACTAGCGGGACCCGAGACCCAGTACTTC.

This chain connects TRBV28 to TRBJ2-1; D remains unclear. This CDR3 comprises 17 residues. CDR1 and CDR2 (germline): MDHEN, SYDVKM. The V and J ends lost 4 bases and 5 bases respectively, with 21 bases between them. CDR3 sequence reads: CASSSTLLEPRDNEQFF. CDR3 DNA sequence: TGTGCCAGCAGTTCTACCCTCCTAGAACCCAGAGACAATGAGCAGTTCTTC.

J is TRBJ1-1 and V is TRBV27; no clear D. Germline lookup yields CDR1 MNHEY and CDR2 SMNVEV (reference sequence). The CDR3 runs 13 residues. The V end was cut by 7 bases, the J end by 2 bases, with 11 bases between. Here the CDR3 DNA reads TGTGCCAGCACAACTGGTTTAAACACTGAAGCTTTCTTT. It yields the protein CASTTGLNTEAFF.

CDR3 nucleotides: TGTGCCAGTAGTACATACAGGGGAACCGGGGAGCTGTTTTTT. Amino acids: CASSTYRGTGELFF. The rearrangement joins TRBV19 to TRBJ2-2; 7 positions match TRBD1. After removal of 4 bases from V and 5 bases from J, the junction contained 4 bases not matched to a gene. Germline CDR1 is LNHDA and CDR2 is SQIVND (reference sequence). This CDR3 has 14 amino acids.

This clone was counted only a few times. The CDR3 nucleotides are TGTGCCAGCAGCGGACAGGGTATTATGAACACTGAAGCTTTCTTT. Its protein is CASSGQGIMNTEAFF. The gene calls are TRBV9 and TRBJ1-1, with 7 bases fitting TRBD1. Unmatched junction bases numbered 5, after V lost 3 bases and J lost 0 bases. The CDR3 covers 15 residues. Germline CDR1 and CDR2: SGDLS and YYNGEE.

The J gene is TRBJ2-7, the V gene TRBV27; 10 bases are a match to TRBD1. The CDR3 totals 14 residues. Germline values: CDR1 MNHEY, CDR2 SMNVEV (reference sequence). The J segment lost 6 bases and the V segment lost 3 bases, leaving 5 bases of the junction unmatched. CDR3 loop: CASSFLGQGGEQYF. CDR3 bases: TGTGCCAGCAGTTTCCTAGGACAGGGGGGCGAGCAGTACTTC.

The V call is TRBV19, the J call TRBJ2-2; possible D gene TRBD2, 5 bases. Germline lookup yields CDR1 LNHDA and CDR2 SQIVND (reference sequence). CDR3 size: 14 residues. Trimming removed 2 bases at V and 5 bases at J, with 9 bases between. CDR3 DNA: TGTGCCAGTAGTATATTGGGAGAGACCGGGGAGCTGTTTTTT. The encoded protein is CASSILGETGELFF.

The chain employs TRBV5-6 and TRBJ2-3, with D tentatively TRBD2 (6 bases). The V end was cut by 4 bases, the J end by 4 bases, with 19 bases between. Germline-derived CDR1 and CDR2 are SGHDT and YYEEEE. CDR3 length equals 16 residues. CDR3 nucleotides: TGTGCCAGCAGCCGGGACTTCCATTGGGGGGCAGATACGCAGTATTTT. This sequence encodes CASSRDFHWGADTQYF.

V and J are TRBV19 and TRBJ2-7; D is perhaps TRBD2 (6 bases). Per the germline V gene, CDR1 is LNHDA and CDR2 is SQIVND (reference sequence). V dropped 4 bases and J dropped 0 bases, with 13 bases sitting between them. CDR3 size: 15 residues. The CDR3 coding sequence is TGTGCCAGTAGTAAACTAGCCAGGAGCTCCTACGAGCAGTACTTC. It codes for CASSKLARSSYEQYF.

The V gene is TRBV5-4, the J gene TRBJ2-2, with 11 bases that match TRBD1. Trimming removed 0 bases from V and 4 bases from J; junction bases left unmatched: 5. The germline gives CDR1 SGHNT, CDR2 YYREEE (reference sequence). This CDR3 is 17 amino acids long. The CDR3 region is CASSLAGQGARTGELFF. The CDR3 DNA reads TGTGCCAGCAGCTTGGCTGGACAGGGGGCTCGCACCGGGGAGCTGTTTTTT.

The chain employs TRBV30 and TRBJ1-2, with D possibly being TRBD1 (5 bases). V was trimmed by 2 bases and J by 4 bases, leaving 14 bases between them. In germline, CDR1 is GTSNPN, CDR2 SVGIG (reference sequence). This CDR3 contains 14 residues. This CDR3 reads CAWSLGWGGYGYTF. The CDR3 bases are TGTGCCTGGAGTCTGGGTTGGGGGGGCTATGGCTACACCTTC.

The V and J genes are TRBV19 and TRBJ2-5; TRBD2 matches at 8 bases. The CDR3 is 14 residues long. The germline V gene encodes CDR1 LNHDA and CDR2 SQIVND (reference sequence). Unmatched junction bases numbered 7, after V lost 5 bases and J lost 5 bases. The CDR3 bases are TGTGCCAGTAGTCCCGGGGGGGGAAGGGAGACCCAGTACTTC. As protein: CASSPGGGRETQYF.

The V gene is TRBV27, the J gene TRBJ2-5; the D gene could be TRBD1 or TRBD2 (5 bases each). Trimming pared 5 bases from V and 5 bases from J, leaving 21 bases between. The CDR3 length is 16 residues. The germline V gene has CDR1 MNHEY and CDR2 SMNVEV (reference sequence). The chain's CDR3 is CASSPEGPAEWETQYF. The CDR3, as DNA: TGTGCCAGCAGTCCCGAGGGGCCGGCTGAGTGGGAGACCCAGTACTTC.

The rearrangement links TRBV5-1 to TRBJ2-7, with 9 positions matching TRBD1. The germline CDR1 and CDR2 sequences are SGHRS and YFSETQ. This CDR3 is built from 14 residues. V gave up 5 bases and J gave up 7 bases; unmatched junction bases: 10. CDR3 nucleotide sequence: TGCGCCAGCAGGACCGGGGACAGGGCGGGGGAGCAGTACTTC. Its translation is CASRTGDRAGEQYF.

The chain combines TRBV7-2 with TRBJ2-6; D gene ambiguous. The CDR3 covers 17 residues. CDR1 SGHTA and CDR2 FQGNSA come from the germline V gene. V was clipped by 0 bases and J by 0 bases, with 9 bases between them. Written as DNA, the CDR3 is TGTGCCAGCAGCTTAGCGCTGGGATTCTCTGGGGCCAACGTCCTGACTTTC. This encodes CASSLALGFSGANVLTF. Full variable domain (outside the CDR3, taken from reference TRBV7-2 and TRBJ2-6): GAGVSQSPSNKVTEKGKDVELRCDPISGHTALYWYRQSLGQGLEFLIYFQGNSAPDKSGLPSDRFSAERTGGSVSTLTIQRTQQEDSAVYLCASSLALGFSGANVLTFGAGSRLTVL.

J is TRBJ2-5 and V is TRBV7-9, with TRBD2 matching 7 bases. The germline gives CDR1 SEHNR, CDR2 FQNEAQ (reference sequence). CDR3 length: 14 amino acids. The junction had 9 bases not matched to a gene; V was cut back by 6 bases and J by 5 bases. The chain's CDR3 is CASSSAGVGETQYF. Written as DNA, the CDR3 is TGTGCCAGCAGTTCGGCGGGAGTCGGGGAGACCCAGTACTTC.

The chain joins TRBV7-3 to TRBJ1-1, with 7 bases fitting TRBD1. The CDR3 runs 14 residues. Germline assignment: CDR1 SGHTA and CDR2 FQGTGA. V trimming: 5 bases; J trimming: 3 bases; junction bases outside the gene matches: 6. The CDR3 is CASSLQGRDTEAFF. CDR3 in DNA: TGTGCCAGCAGCCTACAGGGGAGGGACACTGAAGCTTTCTTT.

The V gene is TRBV29-1, the J gene TRBJ2-5; 8 nucleotides align to TRBD1. Germline CDR1 SQVTM, CDR2 ANQGSEA. Losses at the gene ends were 3 bases for V and 2 bases for J; bases not matched to a gene: 2. The CDR3 loop spans 13 amino acids. The CDR3 region has the DNA TGCAGCGTTGACCGACAGGGGCAAGAGACCCAGTACTTC. This translates into CSVDRQGQETQYF.